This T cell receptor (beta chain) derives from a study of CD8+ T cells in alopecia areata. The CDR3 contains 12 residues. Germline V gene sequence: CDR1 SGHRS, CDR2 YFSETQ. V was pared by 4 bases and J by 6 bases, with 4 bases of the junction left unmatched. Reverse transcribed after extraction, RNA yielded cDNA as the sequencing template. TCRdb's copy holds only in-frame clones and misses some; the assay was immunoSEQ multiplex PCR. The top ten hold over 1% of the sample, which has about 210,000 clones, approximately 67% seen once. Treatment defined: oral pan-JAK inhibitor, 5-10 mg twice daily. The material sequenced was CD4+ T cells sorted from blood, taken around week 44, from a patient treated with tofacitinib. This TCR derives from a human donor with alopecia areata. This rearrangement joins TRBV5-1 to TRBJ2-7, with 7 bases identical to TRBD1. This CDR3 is CASSADRSEQYF. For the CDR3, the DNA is TGCGCCAGCAGCGCGGACAGGTCCGAGCAGTACTTC.